This T cell receptor (beta chain) originates from a study of cytomegalovirus exposure and HLA in healthy donors. Study results and limitations: Based on reports, TCR beta sequences accurately predicted HLA-A and HLA-B alleles for most subjects. The study assumed roughly uniform donor sequencing depth for presence/absence analyses.

To note about this clone: Its matching antigen is unknown.

CDR3 size: 15 residues. CDR1 is SGHTA, CDR2 FQGNSA, per germline. V lost 5 bases to trimming and J lost 3 bases; unmatched junction nucleotides: 9. The PCR was carried out with 60 Vbeta primers and 13 Jbeta primers. Using immunoSEQ multiplex PCR, the repertoire was profiled, and TCRdb retains in-frame clones only, with some absent. The data show about 200,000 clones, roughly 80% seen once. This receptor was identified in a man aged 45-60 years in good health and CMV-seronegative. Sequenced material: PBMCs. The chain couples TRBV7-2 to TRBJ2-7; 8 nucleotides match TRBD1. The CDR3 nucleotides read TGTGCCAGCAGCCCAGGGGGCCCGGCGGACTACGAGCAGTACTTC. Its protein product is CASSPGGPADYEQYF. Combining the CDR3 with reference TRBV7-2 and TRBJ2-7 gives the whole variable domain GAGVSQSPSNKVTEKGKDVELRCDPISGHTALYWYRQSLGQGLEFLIYFQGNSAPDKSGLPSDRFSAERTGGSVSTLTIQRTQQEDSAVYLCASSPGGPADYEQYFGPGTRLTVT.